The clone carrying this T cell receptor beta chain was seen repeatedly, ten times or more. Its antigen remains unidentified. Using unique molecular identifiers, the investigators prepared the TCRbeta library. TCRdb passed the PCR reads through MiXCR, listing each CDR3 protein once. The sample has roughly 490,000 distinct CDR3 sequences, roughly 11% seen once. This sample is part of a study of T-cell reconstitution after alpha-beta-depleted transplantation in children. Study results and caveats: At the one-year point after transplant, T-cell counts and TCRbeta diversity were found to come mostly from T cells that had been newly produced. The study traced high day-60 TCRbeta diversity in some patients to surviving recipient T cells and thymic progenitors.

The ends were cut back, 4 bases at V and 0 bases at J, with 3 bases in the middle. Germline assignment: CDR1 ENHRY and CDR2 SYGVKD. The CDR3 has 12 residues. The J gene is TRBJ1-1, the V gene TRBV10-3; D is unclear. The sample in question was PBMCs, mostly from graft donor cells, obtained 180 days after TCRalphabeta/CD19-depleted stem cell transplant. The clonotype originates from a female patient aged 2 to 10 who had a stem cell transplant for aplastic anemia, so the T cells may come from the graft donor. CDR3 amino acids: CAISVLNTEAFF. Written as DNA, the CDR3 is TGTGCCATCAGTGTGCTGAACACTGAAGCTTTCTTT.